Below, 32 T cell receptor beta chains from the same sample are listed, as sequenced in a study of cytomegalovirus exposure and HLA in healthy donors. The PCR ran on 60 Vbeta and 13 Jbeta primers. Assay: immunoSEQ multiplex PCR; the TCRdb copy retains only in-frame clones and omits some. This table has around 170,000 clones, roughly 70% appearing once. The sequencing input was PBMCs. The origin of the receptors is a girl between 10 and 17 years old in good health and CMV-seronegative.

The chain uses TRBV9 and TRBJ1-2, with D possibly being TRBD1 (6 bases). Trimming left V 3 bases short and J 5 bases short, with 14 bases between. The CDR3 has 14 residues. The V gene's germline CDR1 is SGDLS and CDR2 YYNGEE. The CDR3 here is CASSAGGISYGYTF. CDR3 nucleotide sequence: TGTGCCAGCAGCGCGGGGGGCATTTCTTATGGCTACACCTTC.

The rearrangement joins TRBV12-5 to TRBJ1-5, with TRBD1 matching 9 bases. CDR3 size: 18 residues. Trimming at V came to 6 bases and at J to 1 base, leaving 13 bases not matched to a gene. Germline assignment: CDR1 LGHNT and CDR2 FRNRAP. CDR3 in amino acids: CASGQKLLTGGSNQPQHF. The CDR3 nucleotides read TGTGCTAGTGGCCAGAAGTTACTGACAGGGGGAAGCAATCAGCCCCAGCATTTT.

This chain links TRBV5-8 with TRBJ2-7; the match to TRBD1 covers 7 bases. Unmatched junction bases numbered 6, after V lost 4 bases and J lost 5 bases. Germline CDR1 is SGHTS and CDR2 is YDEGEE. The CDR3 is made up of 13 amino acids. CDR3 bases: TGTGCCAGCAGCATTTCGACAGGGAACGAGCAGTACTTC. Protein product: CASSISTGNEQYF.

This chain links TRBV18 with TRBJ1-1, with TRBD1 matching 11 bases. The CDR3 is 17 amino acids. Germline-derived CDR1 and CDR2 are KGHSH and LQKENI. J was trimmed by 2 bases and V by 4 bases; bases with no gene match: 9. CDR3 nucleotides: TGTGCCAGCTCACAAAAATCCGGGACAGGGGGTAACACTGAAGCTTTCTTT. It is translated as CASSQKSGTGGNTEAFF.

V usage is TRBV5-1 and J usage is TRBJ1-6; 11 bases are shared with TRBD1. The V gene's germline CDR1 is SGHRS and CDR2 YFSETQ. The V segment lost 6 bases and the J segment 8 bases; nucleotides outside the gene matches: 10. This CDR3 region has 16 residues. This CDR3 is CASTDGGTGGDSPLHF. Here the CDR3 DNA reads TGCGCCAGCACCGACGGGGGGACAGGGGGTGATTCACCCCTCCACTTT.

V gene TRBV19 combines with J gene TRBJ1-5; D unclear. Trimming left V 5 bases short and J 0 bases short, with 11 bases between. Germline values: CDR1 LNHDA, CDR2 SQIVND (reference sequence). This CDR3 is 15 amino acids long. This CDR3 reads CASSLAGYSNQPQHF. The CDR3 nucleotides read TGTGCCAGTAGTTTGGCGGGATATAGCAATCAGCCCCAGCATTTT.

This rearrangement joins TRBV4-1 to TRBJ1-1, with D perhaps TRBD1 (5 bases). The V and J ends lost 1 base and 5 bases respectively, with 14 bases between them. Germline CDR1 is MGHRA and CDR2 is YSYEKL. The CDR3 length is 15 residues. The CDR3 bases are TGCGCCAGCAGCCAAGGGGTATGGGGGGGAACTGAAGCTTTCTTT. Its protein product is CASSQGVWGGTEAFF.

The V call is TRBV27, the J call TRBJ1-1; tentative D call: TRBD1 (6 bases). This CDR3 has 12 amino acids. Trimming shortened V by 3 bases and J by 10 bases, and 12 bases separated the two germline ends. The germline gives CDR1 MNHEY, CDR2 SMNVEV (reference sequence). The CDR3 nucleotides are TGTGCCAGCAGTTTGCCGGGGGGCAGAGCTTTCTTT. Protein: CASSLPGGRAFF.

The CDR3, as DNA: TGTGCCAGCAGCAAAGGGACAGCCTCCTACGAGCAGTACTTC. Translating it yields CASSKGTASYEQYF. The chain uses TRBV9 and TRBJ2-7; 7 nucleotides align to TRBD1. Germline V gives CDR1 SGDLS, CDR2 YYNGEE. This CDR3 region has 14 residues. V lost 4 bases and J lost 0; bases outside the gene matches: 4.

CDR3 protein: CAWSVGQGGQPQHF. The DNA of the CDR3 is TGTGCCTGGAGTGTAGGGCAGGGAGGTCAGCCCCAGCATTTT. The chain is built from TRBV30 and TRBJ1-5; possible D gene TRBD1, 5 bases. This CDR3 is built from 14 residues. V was clipped by 0 bases and J by 6 bases, with 12 bases between them. From germline, CDR1 is GTSNPN and CDR2 SVGIG (reference sequence).

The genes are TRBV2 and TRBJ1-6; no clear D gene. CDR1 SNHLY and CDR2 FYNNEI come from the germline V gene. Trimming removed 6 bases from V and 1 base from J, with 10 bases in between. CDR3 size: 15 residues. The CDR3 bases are TGTGCCAGCAGGGAGGGATCGTCCTATAATTCACCCCTCCACTTT. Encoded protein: CASREGSSYNSPLHF.

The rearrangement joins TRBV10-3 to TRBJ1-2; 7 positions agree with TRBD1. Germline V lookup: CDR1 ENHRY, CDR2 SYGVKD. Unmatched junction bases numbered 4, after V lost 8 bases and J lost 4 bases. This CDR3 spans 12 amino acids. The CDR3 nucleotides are TGTGCCATCGCGACAGGGACCTATGGCTACACCTTC. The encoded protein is CAIATGTYGYTF.

The CDR3 region has the DNA TGTGCCAGCAGCCCCTGGGACATGACAGATACGCAGTATTTT. It is translated as CASSPWDMTDTQYF. The chain joins TRBV14 to TRBJ2-3; a weak D match, TRBD1 (6 bases). The germline V and J ends were trimmed by 4 bases and 3 bases, with 11 bases remaining between them. Germline V gives CDR1 SGHDN, CDR2 FVKESK. The CDR3 contains 14 residues.

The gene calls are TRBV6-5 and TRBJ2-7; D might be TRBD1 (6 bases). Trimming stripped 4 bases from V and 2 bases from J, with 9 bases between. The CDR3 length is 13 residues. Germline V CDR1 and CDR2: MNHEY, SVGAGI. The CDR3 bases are TGTGCCAGCAGTTCGACAGGACCCTACGAGCAGTACTTC. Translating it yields CASSSTGPYEQYF.

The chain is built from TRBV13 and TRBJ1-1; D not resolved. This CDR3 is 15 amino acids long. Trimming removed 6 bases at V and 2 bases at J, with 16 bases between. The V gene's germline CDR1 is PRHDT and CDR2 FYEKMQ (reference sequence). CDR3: CASSPPRAVNTEAFF. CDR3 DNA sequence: TGTGCCAGCAGTCCACCGCGGGCAGTTAACACTGAAGCTTTCTTT. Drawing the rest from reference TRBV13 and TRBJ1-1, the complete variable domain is AAGVIQSPRHLIKEKRETATLKCYPIPRHDTVYWYQQGPGQDPQFLISFYEKMQSDKGSIPDRFSAQQFSDYHSELNMSSLELGDSALYFCASSPPRAVNTEAFFGQGTRLTVV.

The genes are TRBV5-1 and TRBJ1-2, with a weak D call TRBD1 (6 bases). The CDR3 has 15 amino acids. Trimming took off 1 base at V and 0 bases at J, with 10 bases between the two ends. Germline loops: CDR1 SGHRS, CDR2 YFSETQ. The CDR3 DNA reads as TGCGCCAGCAGCTTGAAGGGGGAAGCTAACTATGGCTACACCTTC. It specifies CASSLKGEANYGYTF. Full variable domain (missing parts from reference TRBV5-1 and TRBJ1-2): KAGVTQTPRYLIKTRGQQVTLSCSPISGHRSVSWYQQTPGQGLQFLFEYFSETQRNKGNFPGRFSGRQFSNSRSEMNVSTLELGDSALYLCASSLKGEANYGYTFGSGTRLTVV.

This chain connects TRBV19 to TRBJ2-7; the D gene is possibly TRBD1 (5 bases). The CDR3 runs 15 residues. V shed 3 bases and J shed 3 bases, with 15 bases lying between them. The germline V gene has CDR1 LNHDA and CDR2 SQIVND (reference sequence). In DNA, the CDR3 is TGTGCCAGTAGTATTACCGCTGTGGGGCGCTACGAGCAGTACTTC. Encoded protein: CASSITAVGRYEQYF.

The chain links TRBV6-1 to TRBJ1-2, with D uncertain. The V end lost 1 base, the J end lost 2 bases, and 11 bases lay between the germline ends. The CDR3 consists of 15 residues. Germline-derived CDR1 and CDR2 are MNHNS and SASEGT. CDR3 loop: CASSEGLSRNYGYTF. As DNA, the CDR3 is TGTGCCAGCAGTGAAGGTCTGTCGAGAAACTATGGCTACACCTTC.

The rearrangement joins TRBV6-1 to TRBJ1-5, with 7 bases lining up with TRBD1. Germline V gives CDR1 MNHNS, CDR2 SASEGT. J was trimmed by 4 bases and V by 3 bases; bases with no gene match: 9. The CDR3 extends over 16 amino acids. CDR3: CASSELTGVGNQPQHF. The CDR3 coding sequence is TGTGCCAGCAGTGAGTTAACAGGGGTGGGGAATCAGCCCCAGCATTTT.

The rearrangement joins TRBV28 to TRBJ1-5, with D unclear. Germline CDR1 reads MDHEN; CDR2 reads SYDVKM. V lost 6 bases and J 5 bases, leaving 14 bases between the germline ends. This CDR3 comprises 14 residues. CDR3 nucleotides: TGTGCCAGCAGAAGAGCCCCTTTTGATCAGCCCCAGCATTTT. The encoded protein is CASRRAPFDQPQHF.

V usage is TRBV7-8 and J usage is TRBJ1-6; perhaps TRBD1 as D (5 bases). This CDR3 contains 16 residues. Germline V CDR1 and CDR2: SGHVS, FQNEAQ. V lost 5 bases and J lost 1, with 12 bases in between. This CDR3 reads CASSTSQGSYNSPLHF. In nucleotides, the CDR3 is TGTGCCAGCAGCACATCGCAGGGTTCCTATAATTCACCCCTCCACTTT.

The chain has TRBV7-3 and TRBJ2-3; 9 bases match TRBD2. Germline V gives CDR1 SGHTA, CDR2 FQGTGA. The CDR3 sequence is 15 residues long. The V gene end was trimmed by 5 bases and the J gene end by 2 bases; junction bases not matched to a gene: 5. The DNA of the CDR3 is TGTGCCAGCAGCCGTAGCGGGGGATCCACAGATACGCAGTATTTT. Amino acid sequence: CASSRSGGSTDTQYF.

CDR3 nucleotides: TGTGCCAGCAGTCCTAAAGGGACTGTTTACAGCTCCTACGAGCAGTACTTC. Translating gives CASSPKGTVYSSYEQYF. J is TRBJ2-7 and V is TRBV27; tentative D call: TRBD2 (6 bases). Germline V CDR1 and CDR2: MNHEY, SMNVEV (reference sequence). The CDR3 is 17 residues long. Trimming cost V 5 bases and J 0 bases, with 20 bases left between them.

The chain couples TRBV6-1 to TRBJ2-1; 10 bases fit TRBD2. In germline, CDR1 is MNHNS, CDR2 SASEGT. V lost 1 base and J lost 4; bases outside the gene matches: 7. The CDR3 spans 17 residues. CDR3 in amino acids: CASSEEASGGFYNEQFF. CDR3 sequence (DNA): TGTGCCAGCAGTGAAGAAGCTAGCGGGGGATTTTACAATGAGCAGTTCTTC.

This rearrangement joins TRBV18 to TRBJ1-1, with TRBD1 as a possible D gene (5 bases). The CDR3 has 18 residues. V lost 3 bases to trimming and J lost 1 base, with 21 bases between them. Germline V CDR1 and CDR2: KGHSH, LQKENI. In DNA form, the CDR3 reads TGTGCCAGCTCACCGTTAATAGAGGGACTTAGCGGGAACACTGAAGCTTTCTTT. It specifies CASSPLIEGLSGNTEAFF. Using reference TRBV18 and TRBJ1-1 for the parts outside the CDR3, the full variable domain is NAGVMQNPRHLVRRRGQEARLRCSPMKGHSHVYWYRQLPEEGLKFMVYLQKENIIDESGMPKERFSAEFPKEGPSILRIQQVVRGDSAAYFCASSPLIEGLSGNTEAFFGQGTRLTVV.

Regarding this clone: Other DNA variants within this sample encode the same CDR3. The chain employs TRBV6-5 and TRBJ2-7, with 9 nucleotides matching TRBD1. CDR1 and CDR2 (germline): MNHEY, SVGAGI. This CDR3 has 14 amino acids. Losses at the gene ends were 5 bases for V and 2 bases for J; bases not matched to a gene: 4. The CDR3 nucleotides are TGTGCCAGCAGTACCCGGGACAGGGCCTACGAGCAGTACTTC. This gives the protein CASSTRDRAYEQYF.

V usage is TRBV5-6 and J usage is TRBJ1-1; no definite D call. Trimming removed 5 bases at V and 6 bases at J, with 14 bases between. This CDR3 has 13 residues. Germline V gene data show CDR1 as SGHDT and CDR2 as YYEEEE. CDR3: CASSRPVNSEAFF. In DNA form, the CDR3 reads TGTGCCAGCAGTCGCCCAGTTAATTCTGAAGCTTTCTTT.

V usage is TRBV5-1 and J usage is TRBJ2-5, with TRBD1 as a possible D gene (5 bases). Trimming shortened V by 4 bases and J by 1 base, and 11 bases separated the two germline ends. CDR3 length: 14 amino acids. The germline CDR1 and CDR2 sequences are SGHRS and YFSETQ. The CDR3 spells CASSRDSIQETQYF. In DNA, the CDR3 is TGCGCCAGCAGCCGTGACAGCATCCAAGAGACCCAGTACTTC.

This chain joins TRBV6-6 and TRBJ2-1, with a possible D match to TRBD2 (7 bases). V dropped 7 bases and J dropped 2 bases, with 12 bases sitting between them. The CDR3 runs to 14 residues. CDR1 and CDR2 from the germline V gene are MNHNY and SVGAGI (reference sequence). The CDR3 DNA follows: TGTGCCAGCATATCGGGGGGCACCTACAATGAGCAGTTCTTC. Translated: CASISGGTYNEQFF.

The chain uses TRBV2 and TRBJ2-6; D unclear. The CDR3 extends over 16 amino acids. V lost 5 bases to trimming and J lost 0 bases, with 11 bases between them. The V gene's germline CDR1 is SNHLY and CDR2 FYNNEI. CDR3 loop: CASSSFGGSGANVLTF. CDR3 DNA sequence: TGTGCCAGCAGTTCATTCGGCGGCTCTGGGGCCAACGTCCTGACTTTC. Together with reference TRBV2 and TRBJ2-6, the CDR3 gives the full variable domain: EPEVTQTPSHQVTQMGQEVILRCVPISNHLYFYWYRQILGQKVEFLVSFYNNEISEKSEIFDDQFSVERPDGSNFTLKIRSTKLEDSAMYFCASSSFGGSGANVLTFGAGSRLTVL.

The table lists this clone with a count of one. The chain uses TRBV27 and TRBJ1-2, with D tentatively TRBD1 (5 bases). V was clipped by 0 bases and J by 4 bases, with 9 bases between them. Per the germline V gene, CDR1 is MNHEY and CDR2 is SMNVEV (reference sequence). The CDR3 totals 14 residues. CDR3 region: CASSLSTGSYGYTF. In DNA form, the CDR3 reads TGTGCCAGCAGTTTATCCACAGGATCCTATGGCTACACCTTC.

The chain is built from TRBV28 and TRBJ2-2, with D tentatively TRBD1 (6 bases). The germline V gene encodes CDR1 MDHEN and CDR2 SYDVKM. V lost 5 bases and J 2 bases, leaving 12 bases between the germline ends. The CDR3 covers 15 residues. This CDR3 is CASSTQGTNTGELFF. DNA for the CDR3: TGTGCCAGCAGTACACAGGGAACCAACACCGGGGAGCTGTTTTTT.